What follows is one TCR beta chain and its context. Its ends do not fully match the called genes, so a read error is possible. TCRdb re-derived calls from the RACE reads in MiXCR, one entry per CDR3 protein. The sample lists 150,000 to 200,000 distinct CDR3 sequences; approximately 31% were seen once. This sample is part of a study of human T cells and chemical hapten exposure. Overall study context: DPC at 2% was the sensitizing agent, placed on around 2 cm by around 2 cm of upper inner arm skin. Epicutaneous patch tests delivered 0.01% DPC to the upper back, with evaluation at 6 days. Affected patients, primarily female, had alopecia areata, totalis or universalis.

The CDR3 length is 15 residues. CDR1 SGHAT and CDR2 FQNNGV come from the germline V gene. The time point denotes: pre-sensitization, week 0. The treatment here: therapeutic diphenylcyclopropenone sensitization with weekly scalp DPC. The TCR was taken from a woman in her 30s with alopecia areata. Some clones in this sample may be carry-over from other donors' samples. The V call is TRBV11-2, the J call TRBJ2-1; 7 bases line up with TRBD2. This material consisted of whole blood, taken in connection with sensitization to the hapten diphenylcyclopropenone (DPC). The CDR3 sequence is CASSPSSGNYNEKFF. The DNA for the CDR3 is TGTGCCAGCAGCCCGTCTAGCGGAAACTACAATGAGAAGTTCTTC.